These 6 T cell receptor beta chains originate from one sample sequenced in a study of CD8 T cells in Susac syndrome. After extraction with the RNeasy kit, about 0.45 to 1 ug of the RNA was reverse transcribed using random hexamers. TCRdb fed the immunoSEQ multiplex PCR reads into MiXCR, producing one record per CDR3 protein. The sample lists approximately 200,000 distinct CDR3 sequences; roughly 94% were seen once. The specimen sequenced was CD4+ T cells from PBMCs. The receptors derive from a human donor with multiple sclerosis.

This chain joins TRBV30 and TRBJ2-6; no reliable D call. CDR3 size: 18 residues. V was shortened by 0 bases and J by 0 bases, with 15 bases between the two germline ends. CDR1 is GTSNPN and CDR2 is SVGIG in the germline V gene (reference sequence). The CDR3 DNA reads TGTGCCTGGAGTGTAATGGGCAGGTCGCCCTCTGGGGCCAACGTCCTGACTTTC. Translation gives CAWSVMGRSPSGANVLTF.

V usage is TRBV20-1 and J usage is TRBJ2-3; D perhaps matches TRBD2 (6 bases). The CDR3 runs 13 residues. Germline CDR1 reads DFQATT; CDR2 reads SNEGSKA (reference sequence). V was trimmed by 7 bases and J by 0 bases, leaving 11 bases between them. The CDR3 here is CSVLGGSTDTQYF. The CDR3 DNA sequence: TGCAGTGTTTTGGGAGGCAGCACAGATACGCAGTATTTT.

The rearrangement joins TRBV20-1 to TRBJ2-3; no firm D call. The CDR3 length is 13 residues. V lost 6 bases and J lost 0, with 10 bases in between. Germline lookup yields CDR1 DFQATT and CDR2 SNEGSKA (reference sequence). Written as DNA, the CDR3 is TGCAGTGCCCTGGTTCCCAGCACAGATACGCAGTATTTT. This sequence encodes CSALVPSTDTQYF.

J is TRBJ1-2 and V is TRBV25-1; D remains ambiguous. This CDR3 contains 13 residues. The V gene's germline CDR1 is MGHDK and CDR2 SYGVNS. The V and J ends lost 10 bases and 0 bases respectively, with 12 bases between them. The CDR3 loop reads CATVGGANYGYTF. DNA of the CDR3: TGTGCCACGGTCGGTGGAGCTAACTATGGCTACACCTTC.

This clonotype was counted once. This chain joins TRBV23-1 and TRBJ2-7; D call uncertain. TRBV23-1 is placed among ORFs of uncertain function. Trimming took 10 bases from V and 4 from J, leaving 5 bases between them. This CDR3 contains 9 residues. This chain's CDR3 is CATEYEQYV. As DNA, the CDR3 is TGCGCCACAGAATACGAGCAGTACGTC.

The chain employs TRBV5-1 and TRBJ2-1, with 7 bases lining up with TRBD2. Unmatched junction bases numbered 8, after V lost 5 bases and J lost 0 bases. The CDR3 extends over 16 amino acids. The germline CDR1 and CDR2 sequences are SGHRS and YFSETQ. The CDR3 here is CASRTSGVSSYNEQFF. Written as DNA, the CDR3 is TGCGCCAGCAGAACCAGCGGGGTAAGCTCCTACAATGAGCAGTTCTTC.